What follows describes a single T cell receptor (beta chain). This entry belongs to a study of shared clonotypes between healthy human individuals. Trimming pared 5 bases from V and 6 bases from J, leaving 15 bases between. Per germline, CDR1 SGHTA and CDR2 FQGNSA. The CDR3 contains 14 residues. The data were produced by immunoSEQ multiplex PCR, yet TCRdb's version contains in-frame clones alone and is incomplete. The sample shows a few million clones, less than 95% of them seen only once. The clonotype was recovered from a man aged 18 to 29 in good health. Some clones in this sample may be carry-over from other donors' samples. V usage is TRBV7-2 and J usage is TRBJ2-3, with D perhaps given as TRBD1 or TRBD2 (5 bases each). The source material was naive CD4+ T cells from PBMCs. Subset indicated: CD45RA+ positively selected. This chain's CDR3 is CASSIRGPGDTQYF. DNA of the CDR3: TGTGCCAGCAGCATCCGGGGCCCAGGGGATACGCAGTATTTT.